These T cell receptor beta chains were read from a single sample in a study of shared clonotypes between healthy human individuals. TCRdb keeps only in-frame clones here, not all; method: immunoSEQ multiplex PCR. The data show roughly 590,000 clones, 95% to 96% seen once. Sequenced sample: naive CD8+ T cells sorted from blood. The receptors shown here come from a woman aged 25 to 39 in good health. The CDR3 runs from the conserved cysteine through the conserved F or W. D genes are given only for firm matches. A clone size is listed for some rows: how often the clone was seen (once, few, many), or a class if it is expanded.

V gene: TRBV28
CDR3 length: 19
J gene: TRBJ2-7
clone size: .
D gene: .
CDR3 protein: CASSLSRLDQRSMGYEQYF
CDR3 DNA: TGTGCCAGCAGTTTATCTCGGCTCGACCAGCGTAGTATGGGGTACGAGCAGTACTTC

V gene: TRBV4-1
CDR3 length: 12
J gene: TRBJ2-7
clone size: .
D gene: .
CDR3 protein: CASSADSSEQYF
CDR3 DNA: TGCGCCAGCAGCGCGGACTCATCCGAGCAGTACTTC

V gene: TRBV19
CDR3 length: 13
J gene: TRBJ2-5
clone size: .
D gene: .
CDR3 protein: CASSRSGEETQYF
CDR3 DNA: TGTGCCAGTAGTCGCTCAGGGGAAGAGACCCAGTACTTC

V gene: TRBV2
CDR3 length: 11
J gene: TRBJ2-7
clone size: .
D gene: .
CDR3 protein: CASKAGYEQYF
CDR3 DNA: TGTGCCAGCAAGGCAGGCTACGAGCAGTACTTC

V gene: TRBV5-6
CDR3 length: 14
J gene: TRBJ2-7
clone size: .
D gene: .
CDR3 protein: CASSLISVSYEQYF
CDR3 DNA: TGTGCCAGCAGCTTGATATCGGTCTCCTACGAGCAGTACTTC

V gene: TRBV5-6
CDR3 length: 14
J gene: TRBJ2-7
clone size: .
D gene: TRBD1
CDR3 protein: CASSPGQGAYEQYF
CDR3 DNA: TGTGCCAGCAGCCCAGGACAGGGGGCATACGAGCAGTACTTC

V gene: TRBV6-4
CDR3 length: 18
J gene: TRBJ1-2
clone size: .
D gene: TRBD1
CDR3 protein: CASSPFGTATLSWRGYTF
CDR3 DNA: TGTGCCAGCAGTCCGTTTGGGACAGCCACCCTCAGTTGGCGCGGCTACACCTTC

V gene: TRBV19
CDR3 length: 15
J gene: TRBJ2-7
clone size: .
D gene: .
CDR3 protein: CASSTRGPSSYEQYF
CDR3 DNA: TGTGCCAGTTCAACCCGCGGGCCGAGCTCCTACGAGCAGTACTTC

V gene: TRBV20-1
CDR3 length: 10
J gene: TRBJ1-1
clone size: .
D gene: .
CDR3 protein: CSARWAEAFF
CDR3 DNA: TGCAGTGCTAGATGGGCTGAAGCTTTCTTT

V gene: TRBV19
CDR3 length: 12
J gene: TRBJ2-5
clone size: .
D gene: .
CDR3 protein: CASSDSQETQYF
CDR3 DNA: TGTGCCAGTAGCGATAGCCAAGAGACCCAGTACTTC

V gene: TRBV27
CDR3 length: 13
J gene: TRBJ2-7
clone size: .
D gene: .
CDR3 protein: CASSLGPSREQYF
CDR3 DNA: TGTGCCAGCAGTCTGGGACCCTCGCGGGAGCAGTACTTC

V gene: TRBV13
CDR3 length: 16
J gene: TRBJ1-6
clone size: .
D gene: TRBD1
CDR3 protein: CASSSQGAAYNSPLHF
CDR3 DNA: TGTGCCAGCAGCTCACAGGGGGCGGCCTATAATTCACCCCTCCACTTT

V gene: TRBV27
CDR3 length: 12
J gene: TRBJ1-2
clone size: few
D gene: .
CDR3 protein: CASGPAGYGYTF
CDR3 DNA: TGTGCCAGCGGCCCAGCCGGGTATGGCTACACCTTC

V gene: TRBV25-1
CDR3 length: 17
J gene: TRBJ2-5
clone size: .
D gene: TRBD2
CDR3 protein: CASSGFIAGEIQETQYF
CDR3 DNA: TGTGCCAGCAGTGGGTTTATAGCGGGAGAGATCCAAGAGACCCAGTACTTC

V gene: TRBV7-9
CDR3 length: 15
J gene: TRBJ2-7
clone size: .
D gene: .
CDR3 protein: CASSVPGTRSYEQYF
CDR3 DNA: TGTGCCAGCAGCGTACCGGGAACCCGCTCCTACGAGCAGTACTTC

V gene: TRBV7-8
CDR3 length: 13
J gene: TRBJ1-1
clone size: .
D gene: .
CDR3 protein: CASSLVRTTEAFF
CDR3 DNA: TGTGCCAGCAGCTTAGTACGGACCACTGAAGCTTTCTTT

V gene: TRBV6-1
CDR3 length: 16
J gene: TRBJ2-7
clone size: .
D gene: TRBD2
CDR3 protein: CASSEEVSGTYYEQYF
CDR3 DNA: TGTGCCAGCAGTGAAGAGGTTAGCGGGACTTACTACGAGCAGTACTTC

V gene: TRBV27
CDR3 length: 13
J gene: TRBJ1-2
clone size: .
D gene: TRBD1
CDR3 protein: CATLGTGEAGYTF
CDR3 DNA: TGTGCCACCCTCGGGACAGGGGAAGCCGGCTACACCTTC

V gene: TRBV14
CDR3 length: 16
J gene: TRBJ2-1
clone size: .
D gene: TRBD2
CDR3 protein: CASSQGPSGVLHEQFF
CDR3 DNA: TGTGCCAGCAGCCAAGGTCCTAGCGGGGTGTTACATGAGCAGTTCTTC

V gene: TRBV25-1
CDR3 length: 11
J gene: TRBJ1-1
clone size: .
D gene: .
CDR3 protein: CASSDGAEAFF
CDR3 DNA: TGTGCCAGCAGTGATGGGGCTGAAGCTTTCTTT

V gene: TRBV5-8
CDR3 length: 15
J gene: TRBJ1-4
clone size: .
D gene: .
CDR3 protein: CASNSFLGSEEKLFF
CDR3 DNA: TGTGCCAGCAACAGCTTTCTCGGTTCTGAGGAAAAACTGTTTTTT

V gene: TRBV14
CDR3 length: 14
J gene: TRBJ1-4
clone size: once
D gene: .
CDR3 protein: CASRGGATNEKLFF
CDR3 DNA: TGTGCCAGCAGGGGCGGGGCAACTAATGAAAAACTGTTTTTT

V gene: TRBV27
CDR3 length: 15
J gene: TRBJ1-5
clone size: .
D gene: TRBD1
CDR3 protein: CASSFTGVGNQPQHF
CDR3 DNA: TGTGCCAGCAGTTTCACAGGGGTTGGCAATCAGCCCCAGCATTTT

V gene: TRBV29-1
CDR3 length: 12
J gene: TRBJ1-1
clone size: .
D gene: .
CDR3 protein: CSVEGPNTEAFF
CDR3 DNA: TGCAGCGTTGAAGGACCGAACACTGAAGCTTTCTTT

V gene: TRBV7-2
CDR3 length: 17
J gene: TRBJ2-7
clone size: .
D gene: .
CDR3 protein: CASSIPRRGPPTYEQYF
CDR3 DNA: TGTGCCAGCAGCATACCTCGCCGCGGACCCCCAACCTACGAGCAGTACTTC

V gene: TRBV5-8
CDR3 length: 15
J gene: TRBJ2-5
clone size: .
D gene: .
CDR3 protein: CASFPGQDYQETQYF
CDR3 DNA: TGTGCCAGCTTCCCAGGGCAGGACTACCAAGAGACCCAGTACTTC

V gene: TRBV27
CDR3 length: 15
J gene: TRBJ2-5
clone size: few
D gene: TRBD1
CDR3 protein: CASSSRQGLGETQYF
CDR3 DNA: TGTGCCAGCAGCTCTCGACAGGGGTTGGGTGAGACCCAGTACTTC

V gene: TRBV7-9
CDR3 length: 16
J gene: TRBJ2-7
clone size: .
D gene: .
CDR3 protein: CASSFPSDLPTYEQYF
CDR3 DNA: TGTGCCAGCAGCTTCCCGTCTGATTTACCTACTTACGAGCAGTACTTC

V gene: TRBV27
CDR3 length: 14
J gene: TRBJ2-7
clone size: .
D gene: TRBD2
CDR3 protein: CASNPSGSSYEQYF
CDR3 DNA: TGTGCCAGCAATCCTAGCGGAAGCTCCTACGAGCAGTACTTC

V gene: TRBV2
CDR3 length: 17
J gene: TRBJ1-4
clone size: .
D gene: .
CDR3 protein: CASSEVGFGGTNEKLFF
CDR3 DNA: TGTGCCAGCAGTGAAGTCGGTTTTGGGGGGACTAATGAAAAACTGTTTTTT

V gene: TRBV7-9
CDR3 length: 15
J gene: TRBJ2-2
clone size: .
D gene: TRBD1
CDR3 protein: CASSGDRVNTGELFF
CDR3 DNA: TGTGCCAGCAGCGGGGACAGGGTCAACACCGGGGAGCTGTTTTTT

V gene: TRBV13
CDR3 length: 15
J gene: TRBJ2-5
clone size: .
D gene: TRBD1
CDR3 protein: CASSLARTGEETQYF
CDR3 DNA: TGTGCCAGCAGCTTAGCTAGGACAGGGGAAGAGACCCAGTACTTC

V gene: TRBV28
CDR3 length: 13
J gene: TRBJ1-2
clone size: .
D gene: .
CDR3 protein: CASSLIRGSGYTF
CDR3 DNA: TGTGCCAGCAGTTTAATTCGGGGTTCTGGCTACACCTTC

V gene: TRBV28
CDR3 length: 14
J gene: TRBJ1-4
clone size: .
D gene: .
CDR3 protein: CASTSGWENEKLFF
CDR3 DNA: TGTGCCAGCACGTCGGGTTGGGAGAATGAAAAACTGTTTTTT

V gene: TRBV7-9
CDR3 length: 14
J gene: TRBJ1-4
clone size: .
D gene: .
CDR3 protein: CASSPDRVNEKLFF
CDR3 DNA: TGTGCCAGCAGCCCAGACCGAGTCAATGAAAAACTGTTTTTT

V gene: TRBV29-1
CDR3 length: 14
J gene: TRBJ2-7
clone size: once
D gene: TRBD2
CDR3 protein: CSVEPSGRVGEQYF
CDR3 DNA: TGCAGCGTTGAGCCTAGCGGGAGAGTGGGCGAGCAGTACTTC

V gene: TRBV2
CDR3 length: 14
J gene: TRBJ2-1
clone size: .
D gene: .
CDR3 protein: CASGPRTTMNEQFF
CDR3 DNA: TGTGCCAGCGGGCCCCGGACCACTATGAATGAGCAGTTCTTC

V gene: TRBV2
CDR3 length: 16
J gene: TRBJ1-2
clone size: .
D gene: .
CDR3 protein: CASSEVEGPSNYGYTF
CDR3 DNA: TGTGCCAGCAGTGAGGTGGAAGGCCCGTCCAACTATGGCTACACCTTC

V gene: TRBV7-6
CDR3 length: 14
J gene: TRBJ2-7
clone size: once
D gene: TRBD2
CDR3 protein: CASSLGSGGYEQYF
CDR3 DNA: TGTGCCAGCAGCTTAGGGAGCGGGGGTTACGAGCAGTACTTC

V gene: TRBV28
CDR3 length: 15
J gene: TRBJ2-2
clone size: .
D gene: TRBD1
CDR3 protein: CASSSDRESERELFF
CDR3 DNA: TGTGCCAGCAGCTCGGACAGGGAAAGCGAACGGGAGCTGTTTTTT

V gene: TRBV2
CDR3 length: 14
J gene: TRBJ2-5
clone size: .
D gene: .
CDR3 protein: CASSEARALETQYF
CDR3 DNA: TGTGCCAGCAGTGAAGCGCGAGCATTAGAGACCCAGTACTTC

V gene: TRBV29-1
CDR3 length: 14
J gene: TRBJ2-1
clone size: .
D gene: .
CDR3 protein: CSPESADRYNEQFF
CDR3 DNA: TGCAGCCCAGAGTCGGCGGACCGATACAATGAGCAGTTCTTC

V gene: TRBV27
CDR3 length: 16
J gene: TRBJ2-4
clone size: .
D gene: TRBD2
CDR3 protein: CASSPTSGVAKNIQYF
CDR3 DNA: TGTGCCAGCAGTCCCACTAGCGGCGTAGCCAAAAACATTCAGTACTTC

V gene: TRBV7-2
CDR3 length: 15
J gene: TRBJ2-2
clone size: .
D gene: TRBD2
CDR3 protein: CASSLEAGGSGELFF
CDR3 DNA: TGTGCCAGCAGCTTAGAAGCGGGGGGTAGCGGGGAGCTGTTTTTT

V gene: TRBV28
CDR3 length: 19
J gene: TRBJ1-1
clone size: .
D gene: TRBD1
CDR3 protein: CASSTTRVDRAAGNTEAFF
CDR3 DNA: TGTGCCAGCAGTACAACGAGGGTGGACAGGGCGGCCGGGAACACTGAAGCTTTCTTT

V gene: TRBV7-9
CDR3 length: 13
J gene: TRBJ1-6
clone size: .
D gene: TRBD1
CDR3 protein: CASSSGQGATLHF
CDR3 DNA: TGTGCCAGCAGCTCCGGACAGGGGGCAACCCTCCACTTT